This passage covers 13 T cell receptor beta chains from one sample sequenced in a study of blood T cell repertoires in COVID-19. Sequenced by immunoSEQ multiplex PCR; TCRdb stores in-frame clones only, minus some. The sample lists about 160,000 clones; approximately 88% were seen once. The sequencing input was peripheral blood. The origin of the receptors is a man aged 70 or older with acute or convalescent COVID-19.

The chain links TRBV11-2 to TRBJ2-1; 7 nucleotides match TRBD2. CDR1 and CDR2 from the germline V gene are SGHAT and FQNNGV. Losses at the gene ends were 3 bases for V and 2 bases for J; bases not matched to a gene: 10. The length of the CDR3 is 17 residues. In DNA, the CDR3 is TGTGCCAGCAGCTTGGGAGGGGTTTCGGGCCCCTACAATGAGCAGTTCTTC. Translation gives CASSLGGVSGPYNEQFF.

A few counts support this clone. The CDR3 loop is CASSPGGAWQPQHF. CDR3 nucleotides: TGTGCCAGCAGTCCGGGGGGGGCTTGGCAGCCCCAGCATTTT. The chain uses TRBV7-2 and TRBJ1-5; weak D call: TRBD1 (6 bases). The CDR3 contains 14 residues. V lost 6 bases and J lost 7, with 16 bases in between. Germline V CDR1 and CDR2: SGHTA, FQGNSA.

V is TRBV18 and J is TRBJ2-3, with a possible D match to TRBD2 (6 bases). The ends were cut back, 1 base at V and 4 bases at J, with 18 bases in the middle. The CDR3 contains 17 residues. Germline CDR1 and CDR2: KGHSH and LQKENI. The CDR3: CASSPLRGGTGPDTQYF. Here the CDR3 DNA reads TGTGCCAGCTCACCACTCCGAGGCGGGACCGGCCCAGATACGCAGTATTTT.

The chain is built from TRBV7-3 and TRBJ2-2; D is possibly TRBD1 (5 bases). The germline V gene encodes CDR1 SGHTA and CDR2 FQGTGA. V lost 5 bases to trimming and J lost 5 bases, with 9 bases between them. The CDR3 runs to 13 residues. The CDR3 DNA sequence: TGTGCCAGCAGCGCACAGGTTACCGGGGAGCTGTTTTTT. Translated: CASSAQVTGELFF.

The chain links TRBV4-1 to TRBJ2-3, with 8 bases lining up with TRBD2. This CDR3 is 16 amino acids long. Germline-derived CDR1 and CDR2 are MGHRA and YSYEKL. V lost 4 bases, J lost 1 base, and 7 bases stayed unmatched. CDR3 in DNA: TGCGCCAGCAGCCTGTGGCGGGGGGAGGGCACAGATACGCAGTATTTT. Protein product: CASSLWRGEGTDTQYF.

DNA of the CDR3: TGTGCCAGCAGCTCGGTCGGGACTAGCGCGTTGAGCTCCTACAATGAGCAGTTCTTC. Protein sequence: CASSSVGTSALSSYNEQFF. This chain uses TRBV3-1 (or the pseudogene TRBV3-2) with TRBJ2-1, with 10 bases that match TRBD2. The CDR3 length is 19 residues. V shed 5 bases, J shed 0 bases, and the junction held 13 bases outside the gene matches. CDR1 and CDR2 (germline): LGHDT, YNNKEL (reference sequence).

A few counts support this clone. The V call is TRBV4-2, the J call TRBJ1-4; 8 nucleotides line up with TRBD1. This CDR3 region has 16 residues. V lost 2 bases to trimming and J lost 1 base; unmatched junction nucleotides: 3. Germline V gene lookup returns CDR1 LGHNA and CDR2 YNFKEQ. CDR3 nucleotide sequence: TGTGCCAGCAGCCAAAACGGACAGGGAACTAATGAAAAACTGTTTTTT. Protein sequence: CASSQNGQGTNEKLFF.

The rearrangement uses TRBV19 and TRBJ2-1; 11 nucleotides line up with TRBD1. The germline CDR1 and CDR2 sequences are LNHDA and SQIVND (reference sequence). V shed 5 bases, J shed 3 bases, and the junction held 3 bases outside the gene matches. The CDR3 length is 15 residues. The CDR3 DNA reads TGTGCCAGTAGTCGGGGACAGGGGGTCTACAATGAGCAGTTCTTC. Its translation is CASSRGQGVYNEQFF. The full variable domain, rest sourced from reference TRBV19 and TRBJ2-1, is DGGITQSPKYLFRKEGQNVTLSCEQNLNHDAMYWYRQDPGQGLRLIYYSQIVNDFQKGDIAEGYSVSREKKESFPLTVTSAQKNPTAFYLCASSRGQGVYNEQFFGPGTRLTVL.

This chain links TRBV10-3 with TRBJ2-7; maybe TRBD1 (5 bases). The CDR3 has 16 amino acids. V was clipped by 0 bases and J by 4 bases, with 16 bases between them. Per the germline V gene, CDR1 is ENHRY and CDR2 is SYGVKD. The CDR3 region has the DNA TGTGCCATCAGTGAGTCAATCGGCAGGACAAATTACGAGCAGTACTTC. Amino acid sequence: CAISESIGRTNYEQYF.

The chain recombines TRBV7-9 with TRBJ2-7, with 7 bases matching TRBD1. The CDR3 has 17 amino acids. V shed 5 bases, J shed 3 bases, and the junction held 16 bases outside the gene matches. Germline V gene lookup returns CDR1 SEHNR and CDR2 FQNEAQ (reference sequence). The CDR3 loop reads CASSLRPLGQSYYEQYF. Written as DNA, the CDR3 is TGTGCCAGCAGCCTCCGGCCCCTGGGACAGTCGTACTACGAGCAGTACTTC. Combining the CDR3 with reference TRBV7-9 and TRBJ2-7 gives the whole variable domain DTGVSQNPRHKITKRGQNVTFRCDPISEHNRLYWYRQTLGQGPEFLTYFQNEAQLEKSRLLSDRFSAERPKGSFSTLEIQRTEQGDSAMYLCASSLRPLGQSYYEQYFGPGTRLTVT.

Details on this clone: An end of the junction differs from the germline gene, which may be a read error. This chain connects TRBV6-5 to TRBJ1-5; D may be TRBD1 (5 bases). Germline V gene sequence: CDR1 MNHEY, CDR2 SVGAGI. This CDR3 spans 12 amino acids. CDR3 bases: TGCGGCCGCAGGGTCTTGTATCAGCCCCAGCATTTT. It is translated as CGRRVLYQPQHF.

J is TRBJ1-4 and V is TRBV24-1, with D tentatively TRBD1 (5 bases). Between the trimmed V and J ends, which lost 6 bases and 0 bases, there was a span of 10 bases. Germline-derived CDR1 and CDR2 are KGHDR and SFDVKD. The CDR3 totals 15 residues. For the CDR3, the DNA is TGTGCCACCAGTCGGGGGGAGGCAACTAATGAAAAACTGTTTTTT. Its protein product is CATSRGEATNEKLFF.

The chain recombines TRBV27 with TRBJ2-3, with 8 bases aligning to TRBD2. Trimming removed 5 bases from V and 4 bases from J; junction bases left unmatched: 11. Germline V gene data show CDR1 as MNHEY and CDR2 as SMNVEV (reference sequence). The CDR3 runs to 16 residues. The CDR3 DNA follows: TGTGCCAGCAGTCCGGTAGCGGGGACGCGGGCAGATACGCAGTATTTT. Protein product: CASSPVAGTRADTQYF.